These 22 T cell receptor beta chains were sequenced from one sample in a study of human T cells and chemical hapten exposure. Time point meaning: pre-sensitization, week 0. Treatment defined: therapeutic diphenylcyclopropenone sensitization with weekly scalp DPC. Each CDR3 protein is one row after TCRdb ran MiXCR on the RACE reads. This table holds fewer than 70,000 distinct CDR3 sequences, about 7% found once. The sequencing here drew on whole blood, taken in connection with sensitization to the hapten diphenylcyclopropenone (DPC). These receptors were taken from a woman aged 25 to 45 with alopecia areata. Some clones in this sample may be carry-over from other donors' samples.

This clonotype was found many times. CDR3 in amino acids: CASSQDHGSAGSPLHF. CDR3 coding DNA: TGCGCCAGCAGCCAAGACCACGGATCTGCGGGTTCACCCCTCCACTTT. V and J are TRBV4-1 and TRBJ1-6, with D unresolved. Germline V lookup: CDR1 MGHRA, CDR2 YSYEKL. V lost 0 bases and J lost 9, with 15 bases in between. The CDR3 runs to 16 residues.

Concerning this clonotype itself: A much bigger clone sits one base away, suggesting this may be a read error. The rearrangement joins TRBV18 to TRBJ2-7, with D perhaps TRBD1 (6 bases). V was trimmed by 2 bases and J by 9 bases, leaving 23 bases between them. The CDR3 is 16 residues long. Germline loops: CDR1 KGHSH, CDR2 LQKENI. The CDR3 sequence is CASSPGEGHRTSGQYF. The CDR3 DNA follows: TGTGCCAGCTCACCAGGCGAGGGACACCGGACCTCAGGGCAGTACTTC.

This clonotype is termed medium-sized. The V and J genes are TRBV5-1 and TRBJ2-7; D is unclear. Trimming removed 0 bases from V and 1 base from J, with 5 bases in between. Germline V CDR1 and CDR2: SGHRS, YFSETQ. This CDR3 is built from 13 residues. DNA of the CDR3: TGCGCCAGCAGCTTGGGGCAGTCCTACGAGCAGTACTTC. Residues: CASSLGQSYEQYF.

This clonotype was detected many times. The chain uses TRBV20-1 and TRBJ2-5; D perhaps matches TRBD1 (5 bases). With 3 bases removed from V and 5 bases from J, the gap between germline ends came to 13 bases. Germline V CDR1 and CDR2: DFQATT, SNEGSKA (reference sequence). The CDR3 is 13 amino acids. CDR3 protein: CSARLRGIETQYF. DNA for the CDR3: TGCAGTGCTAGGTTAAGGGGAATCGAGACCCAGTACTTC.

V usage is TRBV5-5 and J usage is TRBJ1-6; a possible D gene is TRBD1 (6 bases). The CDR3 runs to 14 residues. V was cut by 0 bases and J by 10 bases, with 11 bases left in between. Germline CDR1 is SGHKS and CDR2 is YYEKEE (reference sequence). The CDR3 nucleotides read TGTGCCAGCAGCTTGGGTCAGGGGAGGTCACCCCTCCACTTT. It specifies CASSLGQGRSPLHF.

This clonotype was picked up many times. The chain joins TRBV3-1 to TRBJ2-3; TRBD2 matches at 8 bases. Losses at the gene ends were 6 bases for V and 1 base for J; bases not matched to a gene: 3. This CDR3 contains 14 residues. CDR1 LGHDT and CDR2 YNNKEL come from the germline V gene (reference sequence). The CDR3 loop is CASSISGGTDTQYF. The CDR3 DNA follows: TGTGCCAGCAGTATTAGCGGGGGCACAGATACGCAGTATTTT.

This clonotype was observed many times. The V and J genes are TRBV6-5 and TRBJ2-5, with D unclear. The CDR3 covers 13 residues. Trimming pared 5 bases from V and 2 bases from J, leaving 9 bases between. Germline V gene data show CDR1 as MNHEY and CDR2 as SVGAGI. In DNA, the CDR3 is TGTGCCAGCAGTACCCACTCTCAAGAGACCCAGTACTTC. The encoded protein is CASSTHSQETQYF.

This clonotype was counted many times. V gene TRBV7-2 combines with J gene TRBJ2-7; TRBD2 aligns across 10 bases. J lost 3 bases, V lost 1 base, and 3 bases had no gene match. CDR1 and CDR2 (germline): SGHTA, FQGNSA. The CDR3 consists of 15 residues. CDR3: CASSLGSSGGYEQYF. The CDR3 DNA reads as TGTGCCAGCAGCTTAGGTTCTAGCGGGGGCTACGAGCAGTACTTC.

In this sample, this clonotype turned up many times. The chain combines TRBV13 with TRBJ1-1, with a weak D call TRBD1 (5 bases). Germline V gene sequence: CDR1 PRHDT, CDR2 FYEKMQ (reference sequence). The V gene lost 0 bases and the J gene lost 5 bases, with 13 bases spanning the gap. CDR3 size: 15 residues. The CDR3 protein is CASSLGNRILTEAFF. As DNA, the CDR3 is TGTGCCAGCAGCTTAGGAAACAGGATTTTGACTGAAGCTTTCTTT.

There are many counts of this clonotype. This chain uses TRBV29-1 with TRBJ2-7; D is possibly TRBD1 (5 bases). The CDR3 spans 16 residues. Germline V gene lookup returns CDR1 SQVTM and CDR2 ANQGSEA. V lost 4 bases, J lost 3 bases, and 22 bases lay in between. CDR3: CSVVVFPFSTDYEQYF. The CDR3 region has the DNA TGCAGCGTTGTTGTATTCCCCTTCTCGACAGACTACGAGCAGTACTTC.

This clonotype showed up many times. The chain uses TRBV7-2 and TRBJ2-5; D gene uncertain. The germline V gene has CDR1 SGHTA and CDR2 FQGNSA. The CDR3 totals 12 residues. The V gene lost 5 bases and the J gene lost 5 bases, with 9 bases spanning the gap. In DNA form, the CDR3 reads TGTGCCAGCAGCGGAAGGGCGGAGACCCAGTACTTC. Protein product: CASSGRAETQYF.

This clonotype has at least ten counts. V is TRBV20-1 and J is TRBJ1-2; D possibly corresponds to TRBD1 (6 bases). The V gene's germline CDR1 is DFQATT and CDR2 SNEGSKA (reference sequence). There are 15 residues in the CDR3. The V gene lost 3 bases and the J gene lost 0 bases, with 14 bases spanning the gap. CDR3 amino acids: CSASVGQTANYGYTF. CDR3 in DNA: TGCAGTGCTAGCGTAGGACAGACAGCTAACTATGGCTACACCTTC.

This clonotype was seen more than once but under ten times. Written as DNA, the CDR3 is TGCAGCGTCCCAGACAGGGGATTCACTGAAGCTTTCTTT. It encodes CSVPDRGFTEAFF. The gene calls are TRBV29-1 and TRBJ1-1, with 8 positions matching TRBD1. J gave up 4 bases and V 6 bases, and 7 bases lay outside the gene matches. Per germline, CDR1 SQVTM and CDR2 ANQGSEA. The CDR3 covers 13 residues.

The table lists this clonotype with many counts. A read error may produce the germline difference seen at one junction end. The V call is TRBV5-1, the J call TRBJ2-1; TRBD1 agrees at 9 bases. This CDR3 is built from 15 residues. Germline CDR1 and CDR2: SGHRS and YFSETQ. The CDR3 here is CASSQGTGTYNEQFF. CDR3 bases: TGTGCCAGCAGCCAAGGGACAGGGACCTACAATGAGCAGTTCTTC.

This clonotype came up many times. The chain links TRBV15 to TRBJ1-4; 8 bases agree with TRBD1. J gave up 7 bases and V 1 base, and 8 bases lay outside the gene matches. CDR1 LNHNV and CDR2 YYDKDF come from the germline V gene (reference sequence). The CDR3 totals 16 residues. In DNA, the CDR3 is TGTGCCACCAGCAGAGCTCAACAGGGGGGAGGTGAAAAACTGTTTTTT. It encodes CATSRAQQGGGEKLFF.

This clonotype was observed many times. The CDR3: CSASSGTVQQETQYF. As DNA, the CDR3 is TGCAGTGCTAGCTCCGGGACAGTGCAACAAGAGACCCAGTACTTC. The V call is TRBV20-1, the J call TRBJ2-5; 7 bases match TRBD1. The CDR3 sequence is 15 residues long. Germline-derived CDR1 and CDR2 are DFQATT and SNEGSKA (reference sequence). V lost 3 bases, J lost 2 bases, and 9 bases stayed unmatched.

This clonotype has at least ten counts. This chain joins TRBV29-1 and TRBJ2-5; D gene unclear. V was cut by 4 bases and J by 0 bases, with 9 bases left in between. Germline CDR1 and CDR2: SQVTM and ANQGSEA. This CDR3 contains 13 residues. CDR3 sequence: CSVVLGNQETQYF. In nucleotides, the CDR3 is TGCAGCGTTGTTCTAGGCAACCAAGAGACCCAGTACTTC.

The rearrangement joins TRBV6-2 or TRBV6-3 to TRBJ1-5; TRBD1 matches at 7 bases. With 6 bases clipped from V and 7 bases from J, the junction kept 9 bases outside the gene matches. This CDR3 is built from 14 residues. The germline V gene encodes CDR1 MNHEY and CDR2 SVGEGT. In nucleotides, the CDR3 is TGTGCCAGCAGATCAACAGGGGTCGGGCAGCCCCAGCATTTT. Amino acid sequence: CASRSTGVGQPQHF.

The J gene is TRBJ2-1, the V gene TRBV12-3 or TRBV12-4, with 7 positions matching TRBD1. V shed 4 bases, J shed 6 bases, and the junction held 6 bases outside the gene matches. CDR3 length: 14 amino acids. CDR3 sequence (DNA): TGTGCCAGCAGTTGGGACAGCCAGGGCAATGAGCAGTTCTTC. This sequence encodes CASSWDSQGNEQFF.

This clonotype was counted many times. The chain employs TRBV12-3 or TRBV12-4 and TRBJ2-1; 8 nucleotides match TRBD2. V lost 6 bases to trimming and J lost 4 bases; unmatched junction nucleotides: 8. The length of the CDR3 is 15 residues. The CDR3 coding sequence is TGTGCCAGCAGACCCAGCGGGGGCCAATACAATGAGCAGTTCTTC. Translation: CASRPSGGQYNEQFF.

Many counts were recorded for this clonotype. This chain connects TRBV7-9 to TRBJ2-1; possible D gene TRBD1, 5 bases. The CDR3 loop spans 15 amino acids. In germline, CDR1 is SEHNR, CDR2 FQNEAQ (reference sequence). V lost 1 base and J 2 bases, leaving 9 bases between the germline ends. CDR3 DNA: TGTGCCAGCAGCTTAGAGGGGTTCACCTACAATGAGCAGTTCTTC. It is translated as CASSLEGFTYNEQFF.

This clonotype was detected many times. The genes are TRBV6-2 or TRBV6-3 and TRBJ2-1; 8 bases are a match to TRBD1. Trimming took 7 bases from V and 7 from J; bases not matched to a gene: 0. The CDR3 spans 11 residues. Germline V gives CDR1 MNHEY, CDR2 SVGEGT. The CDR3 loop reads CASNRGNEQFF. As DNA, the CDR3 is TGTGCCAGCAACAGGGGGAATGAGCAGTTCTTC.